Listed below are T cell receptor beta chains from one sample, sequenced in a study of glioma-infiltrating T cells after dendritic cell vaccination. Repertoires were generated with immunoSEQ multiplex PCR, while TCRdb's copy carries only in-frame clones and drops some. The data contain about 21,000 clones, 79% of them singletons. Sample: blood, taken before dendritic cell vaccination. These receptors originate from a human donor with glioblastoma. CDR3s leave out the opening cysteine and the closing phenylalanine or tryptophan.

>TRBV4-2|TRBJ2-2
ASSPSGGNTGELF
>TRBV19|TRBJ2-3
ASTKRAATDTQY
>TRBV28|TRBJ2-7
ASSSGLADLYEQY
>TRBV6-5|TRBJ2-1
ASSLKRGRDEQF
>TRBV6-5|TRBJ1-1
ASSPGLEAF
>TRBV5-4|TRBJ1-2
ASSFTGVRYGYT
>TRBV2|TRBJ2-7
ASSPTGAYEQY
>TRBV11-2|TRBJ2-1
ASSTHRGGSQF
>TRBV28|TRBJ2-5
ASRPGQTRETQY
>TRBV29-1|TRBJ1-1
SVDGQTSTEAF
>TRBV30|TRBJ1-3
ARRGLIGNTIY
>TRBV6-1|TRBJ1-4
ASSEKRFTGLGEKLF
>TRBV25-1|TRBJ1-2
ASSEWLAGPNYGYT
>TRBV9|TRBJ2-1
ASSVVEAGVFNEQF
>TRBV10-3|TRBJ1-4
AISDLGSTNEKLF
>TRBV7-7|TRBJ2-5
ASSPAGGRETQY
>TRBV6-1|TRBJ2-3
ASSMVLADTDTQY
>TRBV5-1|TRBJ2-7
ASSLVSSGNNEQY
>TRBV6-7|TRBJ2-7
ASPGGESSYEQY
>TRBV4-1|TRBJ2-5
ASSQVPGLAGVVSGETQY
>TRBV30|TRBJ1-1
AWASQGFTEAF
>TRBV18|TRBJ1-5
ASSPGPGEVNQPQH
>TRBV9|TRBJ2-7
ASSVAGLTYEQY
>TRBV19|TRBJ2-7
ASSIRDTYEQY
>TRBV7-8|TRBJ1-5
ASSLLDRENQPQH
>TRBV11-1|TRBJ2-5
ASSLGWTIQETQY
>TRBV9|TRBJ1-2
ASSSPGQGAGYGYT
>TRBV9|TRBJ2-1
ASSDTGLAGGSWEQF
>TRBV5-6|TRBJ2-5
ASSRGSGIEETQY
>TRBV7-2|TRBJ2-5
ASSLSVSSGQETQY
>TRBV7-8|TRBJ1-4
ASSLREPGGRSNEKLF
>TRBV15|TRBJ2-7
ATSRELGGGPYEQY
>TRBV6-6|TRBJ2-5
ASSYSGGETQY
>TRBV5-1|TRBJ2-5
ASSLGVAGGPEETQY
>TRBV19|TRBJ2-7
ASSIDLAGQTYEQY
>TRBV13|TRBJ2-7
ASSLGIGGVGYEQY
>TRBV6-5|TRBJ2-2
ASLTGTGGTGELF
>TRBV6-1|TRBJ1-5
ASSEMRDQPQH
>TRBV5-5|TRBJ2-5
ASSLLAGGRETQY
>TRBV29-1|TRBJ1-1
SVQFGQRGTEAF
>TRBV19|TRBJ1-5
ASSFRQHNQPQH
>TRBV18|TRBJ1-5
ASSPTGVSNQPQH